These T cell receptor beta chains were read from a single sample in a study of blood T cell repertoires in COVID-19. TCRdb's copy holds only in-frame clones and misses some; the assay was immunoSEQ multiplex PCR. The sample contains tens of thousands of clones, 90% of which appear only once. The specimen was peripheral blood. These receptors came from a man between 65 and 85 years old with acute or convalescent COVID-19. The CDR3 runs from the conserved cysteine through the conserved F or W. The order of the fields is D gene, J gene, clone size, V gene, CDR3 protein, CDR3 DNA. D genes are given only for firm matches. Clone size appears in some rows only: once, few, many, or a class for an expanded clone.

.,TRBJ2-7,once,TRBV18,CASSLGGQYEQYF,TGTGCCAGCTCACTGGGGGGGCAGTACGAGCAGTACTTC
.,TRBJ1-2,.,TRBV27,CASSLRGGPYGYTF,TGTGCCAGCAGTTTGAGAGGGGGTCCATATGGCTACACCTTC
.,TRBJ1-6,once,TRBV10-3,CAISEVEELALHF,TGTGCCATCAGTGAGGTAGAAGAGTTGGCCCTCCACTTT
.,TRBJ2-6,.,TRBV2,CASSALSSGANVLTF,TGTGCCAGCAGTGCCCTAAGCTCTGGGGCCAACGTCCTGACTTTC
TRBD2,TRBJ2-2,.,TRBV7-2,CASSPSGNTGELFF,TGTGCCAGCAGCCCTAGCGGGAACACCGGGGAGCTGTTTTTT
TRBD1,TRBJ2-5,.,TRBV10-3,CAISAGGSETQYF,TGTGCCATCAGTGCAGGGGGCTCTGAGACCCAGTACTTC
TRBD1,TRBJ2-1,.,TRBV5-4,CASSSPGQGKGEQFF,TGTGCCAGCAGCTCCCCGGGACAGGGGAAAGGTGAGCAGTTCTTC
.,TRBJ1-5,.,TRBV5-5,CASSRSGDSNQPQHF,TGTGCCAGCAGCCGCAGCGGGGACAGCAATCAGCCCCAGCATTTT
.,TRBJ1-1,once,TRBV6-2/TRBV6-3,CASSYAGLNTEAFF,TGTGCCAGCAGTTACGCAGGGTTGAACACTGAAGCTTTCTTT
TRBD1,TRBJ1-6,.,TRBV19,CASSMGPGQAPNSPLHF,TGTGCCAGTAGTATGGGGCCGGGACAGGCACCTAATTCACCCCTCCACTTT
.,TRBJ1-1,.,TRBV28,CASGEGRRYTEAFF,TGTGCCAGCGGCGAGGGCCGGAGATACACTGAAGCTTTCTTT
.,TRBJ2-5,.,TRBV7-2,CASSLDRETQYF,TGTGCCAGCAGCCTGGACAGAGAGACCCAGTACTTC
TRBD1,TRBJ2-3,.,TRBV29-1,CSVVEGARTQYF,TGCAGCGTTGTAGAGGGGGCGAGAACGCAGTATTTT
TRBD2,TRBJ2-1,.,TRBV28,CASSSAGGPNEQFF,TGTGCCAGCAGTTCAGCGGGGGGCCCTAATGAGCAGTTCTTC
.,TRBJ1-1,.,TRBV2,CASSEQGGTEAFF,TGTGCCAGCAGTGAACAGGGAGGAACTGAAGCTTTCTTT
.,TRBJ1-1,.,TRBV6-6,CASSRQPGGTTEAFF,TGTGCCAGCAGCCGACAACCCGGGGGAACCACTGAAGCTTTCTTT
.,TRBJ2-5,.,TRBV12-3/TRBV12-4,CASSPPGRETQYF,TGTGCCAGCAGTCCCCCGGGTCGGGAGACCCAGTACTTC
.,TRBJ1-6,.,TRBV5-1,CASSLGGTRDSPLHF,TGCGCCAGCAGCTTGGGTGGGACTAGGGATTCACCCCTCCACTTT
TRBD1,TRBJ1-5,.,TRBV20-1,CSASSGQIISNQPQHF,TGCAGTGCTAGTTCGGGACAGATAATTAGCAATCAGCCCCAGCATTTT
.,TRBJ1-2,few,TRBV28,CASRVTGRGYGYTF,TGTGCCAGCAGAGTGACAGGACGGGGCTATGGCTACACCTTC
.,TRBJ2-7,.,TRBV7-2,CASSTSAGYEQYF,TGTGCCAGCAGCACAAGCGCGGGCTACGAGCAGTACTTC
.,TRBJ2-1,.,TRBV4-3,CASSLEAPPVYNEQFF,TGCGCCAGCAGCCTGGAGGCCCCCCCCGTGTACAATGAGCAGTTCTTC